A selection of T cell receptor beta chains follows, all from one sample in a study of blood T cell repertoires in COVID-19. The data were produced by immunoSEQ multiplex PCR, yet TCRdb's version contains in-frame clones alone and is incomplete. The table has about 320,000 clones, 75% to 90% seen once. Specimen: PBMCs or T cells enriched from blood (not recorded which). These receptors were taken from a man aged 25-45 years who had recovered from COVID-19. The CDR3 runs from the conserved cysteine through the conserved F or W.

TRBJ2-7 TRBV4-1 14 CASSQAPGTYEQYF
TRBJ1-2 TRBV3-1/TRBV3-2 11 CASSQGHGYTF
TRBJ2-4 TRBV6-2/TRBV6-3 16 CASSTQWGTGWNIQYF
TRBJ1-3 TRBV5-1 14 CASALPGAGNTIYF
TRBJ2-1 TRBV7-9 12 CASSLQGDEQFF
TRBJ1-3 TRBV7-2 12 CASSFGLPQIYF
TRBJ2-7 TRBV13 14 CASSLGWSSYEQYF
TRBJ2-1 TRBV6-4 16 CASSDGERGVHLTQFF
TRBJ2-7 TRBV6-5 12 CASGPRVGEQYF
TRBJ2-7 TRBV10-3 15 CAISEKTGSSYEQYF
TRBJ1-6 TRBV7-3 16 CASSYTGGSYNSPLHF
TRBJ2-2 TRBV5-4 15 CASSSTSANTGELFF
TRBJ2-3 TRBV6-2/TRBV6-3 15 CASSSSGGATDTQYF
TRBJ2-3 TRBV5-1 15 CASSLTTGNPDTQYF
TRBJ1-5 TRBV7-9 12 CASSQVDQPQHF
TRBJ2-7 TRBV3-1/TRBV3-2 14 CASSQQGSSYEQYF
TRBJ1-2 TRBV9 16 CASSVETGTVGYGYTF